One sample yielded the 28 T cell receptor beta chains listed below, sequenced in a study of blood T cell repertoires in COVID-19. Method: immunoSEQ multiplex PCR; TCRdb's copy keeps in-frame clones and lacks some. Altogether approximately 240,000 clones are present, around nine tenths being singletons, with the ten largest covering 1.5% to 2%. Sequenced material: PBMCs or T cells enriched from blood (not recorded which). The receptor source for this set is a woman aged 18-30 years who had recovered from COVID-19.

J is TRBJ1-6 and V is TRBV11-2; 7 bases are shared with TRBD1. The V gene's germline CDR1 is SGHAT and CDR2 FQNNGV. V lost 5 bases, J lost 7 bases, and 8 bases stayed unmatched. The CDR3 consists of 15 residues. CDR3 in amino acids: CASSHPEGANSPLHF. CDR3 nucleotides: TGTGCCAGCAGCCACCCCGAGGGGGCGAATTCACCCCTCCACTTT.

The J gene is TRBJ1-2, the V gene TRBV28; D is perhaps TRBD1 (5 bases). Trimming pared 0 bases from V and 7 bases from J, leaving 6 bases between. CDR3 length: 12 amino acids. Germline V gives CDR1 MDHEN, CDR2 SYDVKM. CDR3 nucleotide sequence: TGTGCCAGCAGTTTATGGGGGGGTGGCTACACCTTC. Protein sequence: CASSLWGGGYTF.

The rearrangement joins TRBV7-9 to TRBJ2-5; D remains unclear. The germline V gene has CDR1 SEHNR and CDR2 FQNEAQ (reference sequence). The CDR3 totals 13 residues. Trimming stripped 0 bases from V and 5 bases from J, with 7 bases between. CDR3 residues: CASSLALGETQYF. The CDR3 DNA reads TGTGCCAGCAGCTTAGCCCTCGGGGAGACCCAGTACTTC.

The gene calls are TRBV11-1 and TRBJ2-5; 7 nucleotides agree with TRBD2. CDR3 size: 13 residues. CDR1 is SGHAT, CDR2 FQDESV, per germline (reference sequence). The CDR3 bases are TGTGGTTTCCTAGCGGCCGAACAAGAGACCCAGTACTTC. Its translation: CGFLAAEQETQYF.

V gene TRBV5-6 combines with J gene TRBJ1-6; 8 positions match TRBD1. The V segment lost 4 bases and the J segment 7 bases; nucleotides outside the gene matches: 4. The CDR3 is 14 amino acids. Germline V CDR1 and CDR2: SGHDT, YYEEEE. Here the CDR3 reads CASSRDRSNSPLHF. The DNA of the CDR3 is TGTGCCAGCAGCCGGGACAGGTCGAATTCACCCCTCCACTTT.

The chain combines TRBV21-1 with TRBJ2-7; TRBD1, the table's D call, lacks a check against the DNA. TRBV21-1 is a pseudogene locus. This CDR3 is built from 15 residues. DNA of the CDR3: TGTGCCAGCAGCAATCACGCTAGCAGGGGTGGCGAGCAGTACTTC. The encoded protein is CASSNHASRGGEQYF.

This sequence joins TRBV5-4 and TRBJ1-5; no definite D call. From germline, CDR1 is SGHNT and CDR2 YYREEE (reference sequence). CDR3 length equals 13 residues. The V and J ends lost 4 bases and 7 bases respectively, with 12 bases between them. In nucleotides, the CDR3 is TGTGCCAGCAGCGCCGACACGATGCAGCCCCAGCATTTT. Its protein product is CASSADTMQPQHF.

The V gene is TRBV29-1, the J gene TRBJ1-1; D is unclear. Between the trimmed V and J ends, which lost 5 bases and 5 bases, there was a span of 18 bases. Germline V gives CDR1 SQVTM, CDR2 ANQGSEA. The CDR3 totals 14 residues. CDR3 coding DNA: TGCAGCGTTTCACCGGCCGTCCCGGGGACTGAAGCTTTCTTT. Its protein product is CSVSPAVPGTEAFF. Together with reference TRBV29-1 and TRBJ1-1, the CDR3 gives the full variable domain: SAVISQKPSRDICQRGTSLTIQCQVDSQVTMMFWYRQQPGQSLTLIATANQGSEATYESGFVIDKFPISRPNLTFSTLTVSNMSPEDSSIYLCSVSPAVPGTEAFFGQGTRLTVV.

DNA for the CDR3: TGTGCCAGCAGGGAATGGGGGGACAATGAGCAGTTCTTC. It codes for CASREWGDNEQFF. The J gene is TRBJ2-1, the V gene TRBV7-8; D is possibly TRBD2 (6 bases). This CDR3 is 13 amino acids long. Germline V gene data show CDR1 as SGHVS and CDR2 as FQNEAQ. Trimming removed 6 bases at V and 5 bases at J, with 11 bases between.

The chain joins TRBV10-3 to TRBJ1-5; D is undetermined. Germline assignment: CDR1 ENHRY and CDR2 SYGVKD. Trimming cost V 2 bases and J 0 bases, with 2 bases left between them. CDR3 length: 13 residues. This CDR3 reads CAISELSNQPQHF. The DNA for the CDR3 is TGTGCCATCAGTGAGCTTAGCAATCAGCCCCAGCATTTT.

V is TRBV11-2 and J is TRBJ2-7, with D unclear. CDR3 length equals 14 residues. Germline V gene lookup returns CDR1 SGHAT and CDR2 FQNNGV. Between the trimmed V and J ends, which lost 3 bases and 0 bases, there was a span of 9 bases. The CDR3 is CASSFTPSSYEQYF. In DNA form, the CDR3 reads TGTGCCAGCAGCTTTACCCCGAGCTCCTACGAGCAGTACTTC.

This rearrangement joins TRBV6-4 to TRBJ1-1; tentative D call: TRBD1 (5 bases). V was pared by 10 bases and J by 3 bases, with 18 bases between. Germline loops: CDR1 MRHNA, CDR2 SNTAGT. The CDR3 spans 14 residues. DNA for the CDR3: TGTGCCACCCCTAAGATCCCAGGGCACACTGAAGCTTTCTTT. The encoded protein is CATPKIPGHTEAFF.

The chain recombines TRBV19 with TRBJ1-5, with D maybe TRBD1 (5 bases). Germline CDR1 is LNHDA and CDR2 is SQIVND (reference sequence). This CDR3 is 18 amino acids long. The V and J ends lost 2 bases and 2 bases respectively, with 19 bases between them. CDR3 sequence reads: CASSIRGTTTGGNQPQHF. DNA of the CDR3: TGTGCCAGTAGTATAAGGGGCACCACCACTGGGGGCAATCAGCCCCAGCATTTT.

This clone was seen a single time. V gene TRBV5-6 combines with J gene TRBJ2-7, with unresolved D. There are 13 residues in the CDR3. From germline, CDR1 is SGHDT and CDR2 YYEEEE. Trimming took off 4 bases at V and 3 bases at J, with 11 bases between the two ends. CDR3 sequence: CASSPGGLYEQYF. Here the CDR3 DNA reads TGTGCCAGCAGCCCCGGCGGTCTCTACGAGCAGTACTTC.

This clone appeared once. The rearrangement links TRBV28 to TRBJ2-1, with 9 positions matching TRBD2. This CDR3 is built from 14 residues. Germline V lookup: CDR1 MDHEN, CDR2 SYDVKM. The trim removed 10 bases at V and 4 bases at J, leaving 8 bases unmatched. The CDR3 coding sequence is TGTGCCACCACAGAGACTAGCGGTTACAATGAGCAGTTCTTC. Encoded protein: CATTETSGYNEQFF.

The chain recombines TRBV28 with TRBJ2-7; TRBD1 matches at 8 bases. The junction had 3 bases not matched to a gene; V was cut back by 7 bases and J by 1 base. CDR3 size: 13 residues. Germline V lookup: CDR1 MDHEN, CDR2 SYDVKM. CDR3 region: CASTTGGSYEQYF. The CDR3 DNA is TGTGCCAGCACCACAGGGGGGTCCTACGAGCAGTACTTC.

This clone was seen just once. The chain recombines TRBV7-8 with TRBJ1-6; 9 bases align to TRBD1. With V trimmed by 4 bases and J by 6 bases, 10 bases remained unmatched. The germline V gene encodes CDR1 SGHVS and CDR2 FQNEAQ. This CDR3 spans 17 amino acids. The CDR3 loop reads CASSSKDRGNFNSPLHF. As DNA, the CDR3 is TGTGCCAGCAGCTCCAAGGACAGGGGAAACTTTAATTCACCCCTCCACTTT.

This clone was seen a handful of times. The J gene is TRBJ1-3, the V gene TRBV18; D may be TRBD1 (5 bases). Germline V gene lookup returns CDR1 KGHSH and CDR2 LQKENI. V dropped 6 bases and J dropped 0 bases, with 18 bases sitting between them. The CDR3 covers 17 residues. The CDR3 sequence is CASSPRTPRTSGNTIYF. The CDR3 DNA reads as TGTGCCAGCTCCCCAAGGACACCCCGAACCTCTGGAAACACCATATATTTT.

V gene TRBV7-3 combines with J gene TRBJ2-1, with 9 bases aligning to TRBD1. The V gene's germline CDR1 is SGHTA and CDR2 FQGTGA. After removal of 2 bases from V and 3 bases from J, the junction contained 2 bases not matched to a gene. This CDR3 has 15 residues. For the CDR3, the DNA is TGTGCCAGCAGCTTACGACAGGGGGGCTACAATGAGCAGTTCTTC. Translating gives CASSLRQGGYNEQFF.

The V and J genes are TRBV27 and TRBJ1-6; 7 bases fit TRBD1. V trimming: 7 bases; J trimming: 9 bases; junction bases outside the gene matches: 9. Germline assignment: CDR1 MNHEY and CDR2 SMNVEV (reference sequence). The CDR3 length is 14 residues. CDR3 in amino acids: CASNRQGAGSPLHF. The CDR3 nucleotides are TGTGCCAGCAACAGACAGGGAGCAGGTTCACCCCTCCACTTT.

This chain connects TRBV27 to TRBJ1-1; 7 bases map to TRBD1. The CDR3 sequence is 12 residues long. The germline gives CDR1 MNHEY, CDR2 SMNVEV (reference sequence). V lost 6 bases, J lost 5 bases, and 3 bases stayed unmatched. This CDR3 is CASRQGSTEAFF. The CDR3 DNA sequence: TGTGCCAGCAGACAGGGGAGTACTGAAGCTTTCTTT.

CDR3 amino acids: CAIKSGVGETQYF. The CDR3 DNA follows: TGTGCCATCAAATCGGGAGTTGGTGAGACCCAGTACTTC. The genes are TRBV10-3 and TRBJ2-5, with D possibly being TRBD2 (6 bases). With 7 bases removed from V and 5 bases from J, the gap between germline ends came to 14 bases. This CDR3 is built from 13 residues. The germline V gene has CDR1 ENHRY and CDR2 SYGVKD.

The chain recombines TRBV2 with TRBJ2-3; a weak D match, TRBD2 (6 bases). Germline V lookup: CDR1 SNHLY, CDR2 FYNNEI. Trimming took 10 bases from V and 1 from J, leaving 15 bases between them. The CDR3 totals 14 residues. For the CDR3, the DNA is TGTGCCATCAAGCCTAGCGCCCGCACAGATACGCAGTATTTT. Its translation is CAIKPSARTDTQYF.

The rearrangement joins TRBV28 to TRBJ2-5, with 12 bases identical to TRBD1. The CDR3 runs to 16 residues. Trimming took 4 bases from V and 3 from J; bases not matched to a gene: 6. CDR1 is MDHEN and CDR2 is SYDVKM in the germline V gene. CDR3 region: CASSSGTGGFEETQYF. In nucleotides, the CDR3 is TGTGCCAGCAGTTCCGGGACAGGGGGCTTCGAAGAGACCCAGTACTTC.

The CDR3 loop reads CASSYSSGTTGELFF. Written as DNA, the CDR3 is TGTGCCAGCAGTTACTCTAGCGGAACCACCGGGGAGCTGTTTTTT. V gene TRBV6-6 combines with J gene TRBJ2-2; TRBD2 might be the D (6 bases). Per germline, CDR1 MNHNY and CDR2 SVGAGI (reference sequence). The CDR3 is 15 amino acids. V was clipped by 0 bases and J by 4 bases, with 9 bases between them.

The gene calls are TRBV6-4 and TRBJ2-1, with D perhaps TRBD2 (5 bases). The germline V gene encodes CDR1 MRHNA and CDR2 SNTAGT. The V end lost 0 bases, the J end lost 2 bases, and 11 bases lay between the germline ends. The CDR3 is made up of 16 amino acids. The DNA for the CDR3 is TGTGCCAGCAGTGACTCGGCCCGGGGAGCCTACAATGAGCAGTTCTTC. Its translation is CASSDSARGAYNEQFF.

The CDR3 coding sequence is TGCGCCAGCAGCTTGGGGCAGGTCTTCTCTGAAGCTTTCTTT. Protein: CASSLGQVFSEAFF. The chain is built from TRBV5-1 and TRBJ1-1, with D uncertain. The CDR3 consists of 14 residues. Deletions cut 0 bases from V and 6 bases from J, with 12 bases between. Germline V gene data show CDR1 as SGHRS and CDR2 as YFSETQ.

This clone is a singleton in its sample. The chain employs TRBV11-3 and TRBJ2-1; TRBD2 agrees at 10 bases. J lost 8 bases, V lost 4 bases, and 8 bases had no gene match. This CDR3 has 15 amino acids. Germline V lookup: CDR1 SGHNT, CDR2 YENEEA. The CDR3 region is CASSSGTSVFHEQFF. The CDR3 bases are TGTGCCAGCAGCTCGGGGACTAGCGTCTTTCATGAGCAGTTCTTC.